The 23 T cell receptor beta chains below were found in one sample sequenced in a study of Graves' ophthalmopathy and Graves' hyperthyroidism. The sequenced template was RNA, covering the TCR beta CDR3 region. The first round was an RT-PCR with HTBI primers, and the second round was a multiplex PCR. Each CDR3 protein gets one entry after TCRdb re-called the multiplex PCR reads with MiXCR. Of about 480,000 distinct CDR3 sequences in the sample, approximately 15% were seen once. Input material: blood. Source of these receptors: a woman in her 30s with Graves' ophthalmopathy.

This clonotype has ten or more counts. V is TRBV27 and J is TRBJ1-6; a weak D match, TRBD1 (6 bases). The CDR3 consists of 14 residues. Germline V gene sequence: CDR1 MNHEY, CDR2 SMNVEV (reference sequence). V was pared by 6 bases and J by 8 bases, with 14 bases between. CDR3 protein: CASSWGEGDSPLHF. CDR3 in DNA: TGTGCCAGCAGCTGGGGGGAGGGGGATTCACCCCTCCACTTT.

This clonotype came up many times. The chain employs TRBV12-3 or TRBV12-4 and TRBJ1-2; possibly TRBD1 for D (6 bases). This CDR3 is 12 amino acids long. With 3 bases removed from V and 8 bases from J, the gap between germline ends came to 10 bases. CDR3 nucleotides: TGTGCCAGCAGTTTCGGGGGCACGGGCTACACCTTC. Encoded protein: CASSFGGTGYTF.

The sample holds many counts of this clonotype. The chain carries TRBV2 and TRBJ1-3, with no clear D. V gave up 6 bases and J gave up 4 bases, with 16 bases separating them. The V gene's germline CDR1 is SNHLY and CDR2 FYNNEI. This CDR3 region has 15 residues. CDR3 bases: TGTGCCAGCAGGAGGACGGGAGTGGAGGGAAACACCATATATTTT. This codes for CASRRTGVEGNTIYF.

About this clonotype: A much larger clone differs by one base, so this may be a read error. V usage is TRBV27 and J usage is TRBJ1-5, with D unclear. From germline, CDR1 is MNHEY and CDR2 SMNVEV (reference sequence). V was clipped by 3 bases and J by 5 bases, with 11 bases between them. This CDR3 is built from 14 residues. The CDR3: CASSFIGYDQPQHF. The CDR3 bases are TGTGCCAGCAGTTTCATAGGGTATGATCAGCCCCAGCATTTT.

This clonotype was seen at least ten times. The chain combines TRBV28 with TRBJ2-5; maybe TRBD2 (5 bases). The CDR3 length is 13 residues. Germline V gene lookup returns CDR1 MDHEN and CDR2 SYDVKM. The V and J ends lost 6 bases and 1 base respectively, with 9 bases between them. CDR3 loop: CASRTNPQETQYF. CDR3 nucleotides: TGTGCCAGCAGGACTAACCCCCAAGAGACCCAGTACTTC.

This clonotype was observed a few times. The J gene is TRBJ2-7, the V gene TRBV11-2; D is perhaps TRBD1 or TRBD2 (6 bases each). This CDR3 has 18 amino acids. V lost 10 bases, J lost 3 bases, and 31 bases lay in between. The germline CDR1 and CDR2 sequences are SGHAT and FQNNGV. The CDR3 bases are TGTGCCACCAGACGTGGGGGGCCGGATTCCAGGTACGACTACGAGCAGTACTTC. This encodes CATRRGGPDSRYDYEQYF.

This clonotype was observed many times. The V call is TRBV27, the J call TRBJ2-5; D may be TRBD1 (5 bases). The CDR3 runs 17 residues. Trimming left V 2 bases short and J 6 bases short, with 22 bases between. The V gene's germline CDR1 is MNHEY and CDR2 SMNVEV (reference sequence). Here the CDR3 reads CASSLLLRQGIPQTQYF. CDR3 sequence (DNA): TGTGCCAGCAGTTTACTATTGCGCCAGGGTATCCCCCAGACCCAGTACTTC.

As regards this clonotype: The germline gene is not matched at one end of the junction; a read error may be the cause. This chain uses TRBV7-2 with TRBJ1-1, with D possibly TRBD1 on 5 matching bases. This CDR3 comprises 14 residues. Germline V gene lookup returns CDR1 SGHTA and CDR2 FQGNSA. CDR3: CASSLDGAVTEACF. The CDR3, as DNA: TGTGCCAGCAGCTTAGATGGGGCAGTCACTGAAGCTTGCTTT.

This clonotype has ten or more counts. The chain is built from TRBV6-2 or TRBV6-3 and TRBJ1-5; D is unclear. V dropped 2 bases and J dropped 3 bases, with 8 bases sitting between them. The germline V gene encodes CDR1 MNHEY and CDR2 SVGEGT. CDR3 size: 14 residues. The CDR3 protein is CASSYPGHNQPQHF. In nucleotides, the CDR3 is TGTGCCAGCAGTTACCCGGGTCACAATCAGCCCCAGCATTTT.

V usage is TRBV19 and J usage is TRBJ2-7, with 9 bases identical to TRBD2. The V and J ends lost 5 bases and 6 bases, in that order; junction bases with no gene match: 14. The CDR3 spans 16 residues. Germline CDR1 is LNHDA and CDR2 is SQIVND (reference sequence). CDR3 DNA: TGTGCCAGTAGTCCCCGACTAGCGGTAGGATCTAGCGAGCAGTACTTC. Translation gives CASSPRLAVGSSEQYF.

This clonotype was recorded at least ten times. The chain is built from TRBV12-3 or TRBV12-4 and TRBJ1-6; tentatively, D is TRBD1 (5 bases). This CDR3 spans 15 amino acids. Trimming pared 6 bases from V and 4 bases from J, leaving 13 bases between. The CDR3 nucleotides read TGTGCCAGCAGCCGTCGGGGGGTGTATAATTCACCCCTCCACTTT. Translation: CASSRRGVYNSPLHF.

At least ten counts were recorded for this clonotype. This chain uses TRBV7-2 with TRBJ1-2; 7 bases line up with TRBD1. Losses at the gene ends were 5 bases for V and 4 bases for J; bases not matched to a gene: 13. Per the germline V gene, CDR1 is SGHTA and CDR2 is FQGNSA. The CDR3 contains 16 residues. CDR3 nucleotide sequence: TGTGCCAGCAGCCCGCGCACCGGGACAGCACCCTATGGCTACACCTTC. Residues: CASSPRTGTAPYGYTF. Full variable domain (remainder filled in from reference TRBV7-2 and TRBJ1-2): GAGVSQSPSNKVTEKGKDVELRCDPISGHTALYWYRQSLGQGLEFLIYFQGNSAPDKSGLPSDRFSAERTGGSVSTLTIQRTQQEDSAVYLCASSPRTGTAPYGYTFGSGTRLTVV.

In this sample, this clonotype turned up many times. The rearrangement uses TRBV12-5 and TRBJ1-1; 10 bases align to TRBD1. The V gene end was trimmed by 2 bases and the J gene end by 7 bases; junction bases not matched to a gene: 7. Germline loops: CDR1 LGHNT, CDR2 FRNRAP. The CDR3 sequence is 15 residues long. The CDR3 region is CASGLRQGAFGEAFF. The CDR3 DNA reads TGTGCTAGTGGTTTGAGACAGGGGGCGTTTGGTGAAGCTTTCTTT.

This clonotype came up a few times. This rearrangement joins TRBV20-1 to TRBJ2-7, with D possibly called TRBD1 or TRBD2 (6 bases each). Germline assignment: CDR1 DFQATT and CDR2 SNEGSKA (reference sequence). The CDR3 runs 18 residues. Trimming removed 6 bases at V and 0 bases at J, with 27 bases between. For the CDR3, the DNA is TGCAGTGCCCCTTTGACAGGAGGGGGAGTGAGCCCCTCCTACGAGCAGTACTTC. This encodes CSAPLTGGGVSPSYEQYF.

Ten or more counts support this clonotype. The rearrangement links TRBV20-1 to TRBJ2-7; D possibly corresponds to TRBD2 (5 bases). V lost 6 bases, J lost 1 base, and 19 bases lay in between. Per germline, CDR1 DFQATT and CDR2 SNEGSKA (reference sequence). The CDR3 is made up of 15 amino acids. CDR3 in DNA: TGCAGTGCCTCGACCCTGACGGGGAATTCCTACGAGCAGTACTTC. It encodes CSASTLTGNSYEQYF.

In this sample, this clonotype turned up a few times. The J gene is TRBJ1-1, the V gene TRBV3-1; D is undetermined. The CDR3 runs to 14 residues. Trimming left V 3 bases short and J 5 bases short, with 13 bases between. Germline V gene sequence: CDR1 LGHDT, CDR2 YNNKEL (reference sequence). In nucleotides, the CDR3 is TGTGCCAGCAGCCAGATTGGGGAATGGACTGAAGCTTTCTTT. Its translation: CASSQIGEWTEAFF.

This chain joins TRBV2 and TRBJ2-7, with TRBD1 matching 7 bases. This CDR3 has 17 amino acids. V lost 4 bases, J lost 6 bases, and 18 bases stayed unmatched. Germline assignment: CDR1 SNHLY and CDR2 FYNNEI. CDR3 nucleotide sequence: TGTGCCAGCAGTGTCAGACACAGGGGCCGCCGAACCCCCGAGCAGTACTTC. It specifies CASSVRHRGRRTPEQYF.

The V gene is TRBV6-1, the J gene TRBJ2-7; no clear D gene. Germline V gene data show CDR1 as MNHNS and CDR2 as SASEGT. CDR3 length equals 14 residues. The V gene lost 6 bases and the J gene lost 4 bases, with 16 bases spanning the gap. The CDR3: CASSPGRRGYEQYF. DNA for the CDR3: TGTGCCAGCAGCCCCGGACGGCGTGGGTACGAGCAGTACTTC.

This clonotype was counted ten times or more. V gene TRBV12-3 or TRBV12-4 combines with J gene TRBJ2-5, with TRBD1 matching over 8 bases. J was trimmed by 0 bases and V by 1 base; bases with no gene match: 10. This CDR3 spans 18 amino acids. The CDR3 DNA follows: TGTGCCAGCAGTTTAGACTGGGGACAGGTTCGAGACCAAGAGACCCAGTACTTC. This gives the protein CASSLDWGQVRDQETQYF.

At least ten counts were recorded for this clonotype. V and J are TRBV6-1 and TRBJ1-1; the D is unclear. The V gene's germline CDR1 is MNHNS and CDR2 SASEGT. The CDR3 covers 13 residues. V was cut by 6 bases and J by 1 base, with 9 bases left in between. The CDR3 DNA follows: TGTGCCAGCAGCGACCTAGGGAACACTGAAGCTTTCTTT. This encodes CASSDLGNTEAFF.

This clonotype appeared many times. The rearrangement links TRBV6-5 to TRBJ1-1; 12 positions match TRBD1. The CDR3 loop spans 16 amino acids. Germline V lookup: CDR1 MNHEY, CDR2 SVGAGI. Trimming cost V 3 bases and J 11 bases; bases outside gene matches: 13. In nucleotides, the CDR3 is TGTGCCAGCAGTTATTCCCCCGGGACAGGGGGCCGTGGGGCTTTCTTT. Amino acids: CASSYSPGTGGRGAFF.

V and J are TRBV27 and TRBJ2-2; 14 bases map to TRBD2. The CDR3 has 21 amino acids. Germline-derived CDR1 and CDR2 are MNHEY and SMNVEV (reference sequence). Losses at the gene ends were 5 bases for V and 7 bases for J; bases not matched to a gene: 21. Written as DNA, the CDR3 is TGTGCCAGCAGTATATATACCGGGACTAGCGGGAGAGAGCGGCGCCACGGGGAGCTGTTTTTT. Translation: CASSIYTGTSGRERRHGELFF.

The rearrangement links TRBV7-3 to TRBJ1-1, with TRBD1 matching over 8 bases. CDR1 is SGHTA and CDR2 is FQGTGA in the germline V gene. V lost 3 bases to trimming and J lost 4 bases; unmatched junction nucleotides: 1. The CDR3 has 13 residues. CDR3 loop: CASSFQGATEAFF. DNA for the CDR3: TGTGCCAGCAGCTTCCAGGGGGCCACTGAAGCTTTCTTT. The full variable domain, its missing parts supplied by reference TRBV7-3 and TRBJ1-1, is GAGVSQTPSNKVTEKGKYVELRCDPISGHTALYWYRQSLGQGPEFLIYFQGTGAADDSGLPNDRFFAVRPEGSVSTLKIQRTERGDSAVYLCASSFQGATEAFFGQGTRLTVV.